This T cell receptor beta chain was recovered during a study of T cell responses to AZD1222 COVID-19 vaccine (dated by TCRdb to about 2021). About the investigation overall: A total of under 250 trial participants underwent TCR sequencing, of whom nearly 210 had received two doses of AZD1222 and about 25 had received two doses of the MenACWY control vaccine. Trial participants were enrolled by age into 18-55, 56-69 and 70-plus year subgroups, with around 150, 28 and 57 TCR-sequenced participants respectively. Overall results and qualifications from the work: The 56-69-year group was small, and its depth increase did not reach significance, likely because of low power. Reportedly, close to half of the unique spike-specific TCRs recognized epitopes lying outside the regions that are mutated in the B.1.351 and B.1.1.7 variants. Spike-specific TCR breadth and depth rose significantly after two AZD1222 doses compared with day 0 and with MenACWY recipients. Because no samples from the day 14 peak response were available, repertoires could be characterized only after the peak T cell response. Participants were mostly white British, with more females than males. The authors suggested clonal diversity may have been underestimated. The vaccine-associated CD4 TCRs covered the entire spike protein, and the dominant responses fell in regions 160-218 and 743-854. Conclusions about previously exposed vaccinees are limited, since just five or six AZD1222 recipients were seropositive for SARS-CoV-2 at baseline.

CDR1 MDHEN and CDR2 SYDVKM were looked up in the germline V gene. The junction shows trimming of 5 bases on V and 6 bases on J, plus 14 bases between the germline ends. The CDR3 contains 14 residues, cysteine and phenylalanine counted. The retained sequence is limited to the CDR3, 42 bases, with the frame set at the first base. Per the publication, the time point label means: about 28 days (+/-7) after the second vaccine dose. AZD1222 recipients with second doses at about 4 weeks or about 12 weeks were pooled, because spike-specific TCR depth and breadth did not differ between schedules. Vaccinee samples were obtained from the UK trials COV001 and COV002, which included a single-blind randomized controlled phase 2/3 trial of AZD1222 (ChAdOx1 nCoV-19) in healthy adults. For TCRbeta chain sequencing, PBMC samples were collected from trial participants at day 0 and at day 28 after the second dose. The CDR3 regions of human TCRbeta chains were analyzed by immunosequencing. As for the authors' bioinformatics: Repertoire TCRs were checked for matches against a reference library of SARS-CoV-2-specific TCRs that had been generated using the MIRA antigen-specificity platform. Breadth meant the fraction of unique TCRs that were SARS-CoV-2-associated, whereas depth meant the fraction of total T cells that were SARS-CoV-2-associated. Using the MIRA data, each spike-specific TCR was assigned both to the spike region to which the TCR was reactive and to a CD4 or CD8 class. Log10-transformed breadth and depth values were compared by one-way ANOVA with Sidak's multiple comparisons tests. In its TCRdb copy, this immuneACCESS table keeps in-frame sequences only and misses some clones. Where compared with another copy, unresolved V genes explain less than half of these, and the others have no known cause. The D gene and trimming were derived from the DNA, and the V and J assignments and clone size from that table. The sample contains over 130,000 clones, around nine tenths of them found a single time. The top ten clonotypes cover more than 3% of the sample.

Regarding this clone: This clone's antigen is unknown. No base-level quality is on record; no much larger clone is a single base apart.

This specimen was peripheral blood, taken 28 days after the second AZD1222 dose. The chain was built from TRBV28 and TRBJ1-5; a weak D assignment points to TRBD1 (6 bases agree). The receptor was derived from an adult who received the AZD1222 COVID-19 vaccine. Here the CDR3 is given as CASSSLGGLQPQHF. The nucleotide sequence is TGTGCCAGCAGTAGCTTAGGGGGGCTTCAGCCCCAGCATTTT.